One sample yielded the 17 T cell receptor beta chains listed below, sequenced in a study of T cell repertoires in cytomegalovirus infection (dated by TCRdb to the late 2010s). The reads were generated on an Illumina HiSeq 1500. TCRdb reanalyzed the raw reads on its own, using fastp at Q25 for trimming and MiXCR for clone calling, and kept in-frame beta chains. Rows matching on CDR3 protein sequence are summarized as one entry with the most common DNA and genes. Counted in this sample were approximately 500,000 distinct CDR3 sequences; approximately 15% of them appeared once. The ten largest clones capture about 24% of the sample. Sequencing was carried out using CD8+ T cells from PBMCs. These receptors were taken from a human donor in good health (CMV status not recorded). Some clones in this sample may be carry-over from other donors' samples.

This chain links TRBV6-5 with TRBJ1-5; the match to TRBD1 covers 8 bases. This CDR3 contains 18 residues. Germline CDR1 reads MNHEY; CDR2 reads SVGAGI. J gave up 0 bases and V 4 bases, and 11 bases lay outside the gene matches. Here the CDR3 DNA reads TGTGCCAGCAGTTCCTTGGGACAGGTGGGATATAGCAATCAGCCCCAGCATTTT. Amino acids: CASSSLGQVGYSNQPQHF.

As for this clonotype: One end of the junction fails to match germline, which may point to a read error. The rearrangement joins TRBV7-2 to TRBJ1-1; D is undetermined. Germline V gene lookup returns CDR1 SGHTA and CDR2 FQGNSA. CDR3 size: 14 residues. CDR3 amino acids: CASSSGLRKTEAFF. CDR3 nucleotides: TGTGCAAGCAGCTCGGGTCTACGGAAAACTGAAGCTTTCTTT.

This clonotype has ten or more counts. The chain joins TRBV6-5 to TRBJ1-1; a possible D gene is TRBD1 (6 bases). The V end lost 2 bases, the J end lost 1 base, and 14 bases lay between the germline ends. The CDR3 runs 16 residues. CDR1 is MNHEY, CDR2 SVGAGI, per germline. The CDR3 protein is CASSYAGGGANTEAFF. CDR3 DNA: TGTGCCAGCAGTTACGCCGGAGGGGGTGCGAACACTGAAGCTTTCTTT.

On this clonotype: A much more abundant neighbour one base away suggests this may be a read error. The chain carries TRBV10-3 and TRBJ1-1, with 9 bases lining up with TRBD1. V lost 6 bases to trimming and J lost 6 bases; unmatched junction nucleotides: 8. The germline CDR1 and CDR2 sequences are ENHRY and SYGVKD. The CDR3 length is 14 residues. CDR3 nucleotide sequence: TGTGCCATCAGGACTGACAGGGGGTACCCTGAAGCTTTCTTT. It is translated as CAIRTDRGYPEAFF.

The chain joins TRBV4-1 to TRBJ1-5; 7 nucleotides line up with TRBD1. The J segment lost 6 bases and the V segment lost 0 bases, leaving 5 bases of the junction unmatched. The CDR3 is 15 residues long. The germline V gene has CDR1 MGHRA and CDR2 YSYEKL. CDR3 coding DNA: TGCGCCAGCAGCCAAGAAGGGGGCCTTGGTCAGCCCCAGCATTTT. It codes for CASSQEGGLGQPQHF.

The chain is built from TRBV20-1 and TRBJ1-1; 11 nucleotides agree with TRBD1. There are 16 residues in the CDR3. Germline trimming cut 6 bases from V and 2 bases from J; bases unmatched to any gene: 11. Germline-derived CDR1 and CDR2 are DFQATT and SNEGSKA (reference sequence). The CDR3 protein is CSAPDRGLWGNTEAFF. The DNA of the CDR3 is TGCAGTGCACCGGACAGGGGGCTTTGGGGAAACACTGAAGCTTTCTTT.

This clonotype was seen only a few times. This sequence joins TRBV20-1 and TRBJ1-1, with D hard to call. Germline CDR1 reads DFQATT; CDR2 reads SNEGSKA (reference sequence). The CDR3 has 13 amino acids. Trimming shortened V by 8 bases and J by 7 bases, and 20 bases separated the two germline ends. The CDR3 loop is CSPGPGGRSEAFF. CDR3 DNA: TGCAGTCCCGGGCCCGGCGGACGGAGTGAAGCTTTCTTT.

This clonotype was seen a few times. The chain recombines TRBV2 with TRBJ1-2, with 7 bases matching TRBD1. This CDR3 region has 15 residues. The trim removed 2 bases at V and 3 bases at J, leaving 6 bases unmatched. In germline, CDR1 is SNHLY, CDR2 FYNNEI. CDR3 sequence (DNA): TGTGCCAGCAGTGAACCCACAGGGGAATACTATGGCTACACCTTC. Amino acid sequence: CASSEPTGEYYGYTF.

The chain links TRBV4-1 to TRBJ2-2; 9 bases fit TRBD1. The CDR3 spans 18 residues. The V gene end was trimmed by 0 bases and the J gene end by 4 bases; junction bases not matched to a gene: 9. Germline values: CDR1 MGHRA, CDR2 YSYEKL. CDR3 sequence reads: CASSQEKGQGGVTGELFF. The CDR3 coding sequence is TGCGCCAGCAGCCAAGAGAAGGGACAGGGAGGCGTCACCGGGGAGCTGTTTTTT.

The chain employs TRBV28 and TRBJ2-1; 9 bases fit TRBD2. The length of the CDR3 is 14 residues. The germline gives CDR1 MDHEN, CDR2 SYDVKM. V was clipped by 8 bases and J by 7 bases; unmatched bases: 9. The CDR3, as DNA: TGTGCCAGCTTATCCGGGACTAGCTTTAATGAGCAGTTCTTC. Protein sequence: CASLSGTSFNEQFF.

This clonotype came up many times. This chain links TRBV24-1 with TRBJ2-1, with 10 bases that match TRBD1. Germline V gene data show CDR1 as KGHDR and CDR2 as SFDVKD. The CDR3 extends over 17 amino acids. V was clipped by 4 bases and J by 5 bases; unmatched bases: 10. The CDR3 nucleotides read TGTGCCACCAGTGAGTCTGGACAGGGGGGGTATCACAATGAGCAGTTCTTC. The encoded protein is CATSESGQGGYHNEQFF.

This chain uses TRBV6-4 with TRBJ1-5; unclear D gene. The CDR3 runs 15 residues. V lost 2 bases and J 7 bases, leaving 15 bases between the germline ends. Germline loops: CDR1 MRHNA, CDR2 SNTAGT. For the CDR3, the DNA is TGTGCCAGCAGTGACGGATGGGGAAGTGGCCAGCCCCAGCATTTT. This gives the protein CASSDGWGSGQPQHF.

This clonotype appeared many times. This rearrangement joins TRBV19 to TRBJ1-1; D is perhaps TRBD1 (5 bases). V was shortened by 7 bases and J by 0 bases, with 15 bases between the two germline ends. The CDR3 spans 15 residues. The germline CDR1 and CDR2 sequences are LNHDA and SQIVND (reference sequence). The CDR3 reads CASTEPTDLNTEAFF. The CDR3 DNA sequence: TGTGCCAGTACCGAACCGACAGACTTGAACACTGAAGCTTTCTTT.

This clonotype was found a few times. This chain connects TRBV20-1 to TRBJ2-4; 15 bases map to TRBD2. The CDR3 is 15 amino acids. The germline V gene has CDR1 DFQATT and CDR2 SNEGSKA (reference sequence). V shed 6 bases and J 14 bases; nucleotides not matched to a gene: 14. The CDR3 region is CSAPLEGLAGGPEYF. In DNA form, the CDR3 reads TGCAGTGCCCCCCTCGAGGGACTAGCGGGAGGCCCGGAGTACTTC.

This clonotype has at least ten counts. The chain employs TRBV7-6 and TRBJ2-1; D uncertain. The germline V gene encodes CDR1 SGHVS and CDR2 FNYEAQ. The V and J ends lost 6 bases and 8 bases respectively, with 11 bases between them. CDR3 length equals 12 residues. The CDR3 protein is CASSSISYEQFF. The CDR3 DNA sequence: TGTGCCAGCAGTTCCATTAGTTATGAGCAGTTCTTC. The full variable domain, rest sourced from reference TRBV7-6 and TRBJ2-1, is GAGVSQSPRYKVTKRGQDVALRCDPISGHVSLYWYRQALGQGPEFLTYFNYEAQQDKSGLPNDRFSAERPEGSISTLTIQRTEQRDSAMYRCASSSISYEQFFGPGTRLTVL.

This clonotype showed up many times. The CDR3 DNA reads TGTGCCAGCAGCTCCGGGATAGGCTCGTGGGAGCAGTACTTC. It encodes CASSSGIGSWEQYF. The J gene is TRBJ2-7, the V gene TRBV7-2, with D possibly matching TRBD2 (5 bases). The V gene's germline CDR1 is SGHTA and CDR2 FQGNSA. This CDR3 is 14 amino acids long. Trimming removed 4 bases from V and 7 bases from J, with 17 bases in between.

The CDR3 nucleotides are TGTGCCAGCAGCCCCCAAGATTCACCCCTCCACTTT. Translated: CASSPQDSPLHF. V is TRBV9 and J is TRBJ1-6; D unresolved. This CDR3 has 12 residues. Germline assignment: CDR1 SGDLS and CDR2 YYNGEE. The germline V and J ends were trimmed by 4 bases and 8 bases, with 7 bases remaining between them. The whole variable domain, filled in from reference TRBV9 and TRBJ1-6, reads DSGVTQTPKHLITATGQRVTLRCSPRSGDLSVYWYQQSLDQGLQFLIQYYNGEERAKGNILERFSAQQFPDLHSELNLSSLELGDSALYFCASSPQDSPLHFGNGTRLTVT.